This T cell receptor beta chain derives from a study of blood T cell repertoires in COVID-19. Study at large: The study drew acute and convalescent COVID-19 samples from the United States, Italy and Spain.

This table comes from immunoSEQ multiplex PCR, and its TCRdb copy is limited to in-frame clones, with some not included. Among 140,000 to 150,000 clones listed, 80% to 85% were seen once. The V and J ends lost 4 bases and 0 bases respectively, with 15 bases between them. The CDR3 is 17 amino acids. Germline lookup yields CDR1 KGHDR and CDR2 SFDVKD. This sequence originates from a woman between 45 and 60 years old who had been exposed to COVID-19. V usage is TRBV24-1 and J usage is TRBJ1-3; TRBD1 might be the D (6 bases). Sequencing input: PBMCs or T cells enriched from blood (not recorded which). CDR3 coding DNA: TGTGCCACCAGTGACCCCTCGGGACATAGCTCTGGAAACACCATATATTTT. Amino acid sequence: CATSDPSGHSSGNTIYF.